This entry lists 23 T cell receptor gamma chains sequenced from one sample in a study of gammadelta T cells in human blood. TCRdb re-called the RT-PCR reads with CATT. This listing includes roughly 60 gamma-chain clones. Sequencing used non-Vgamma9Vdelta2 gamma-delta T cells from adult blood. Receptors were obtained from a human donor.

This clone is termed large (0.1 to 1%). The chain joins TRGV4 to TRGJ1 or TRGJ2. This CDR3 comprises 10 residues. The V and J ends lost 2 bases and 12 bases, in that order; junction bases with no gene match: 4. CDR1 is EGSTGY and CDR2 is YDSYTSSV in the germline V gene. CDR3 sequence (DNA): TGTGCCACCTGGGATGCTCCGAAACTCTTT. This encodes CATWDAPKLF.

By sample share, this clone is large. This rearrangement joins TRGV10 to TRGJP1. TRGV10 is given ORF status, its function remaining uncertain. CDR3 length equals 14 residues. The J segment lost 0 bases and the V segment lost 8 bases, leaving 4 bases of the junction unmatched. CDR3 sequence (DNA): TGTGCTGCGTGGGGCCATACCACTGGTTGGTTCAAGATATTT. It specifies CAAWGHTTGWFKIF.

Regarding this clone: Given a far larger clone just one base away, this is likely a sequencing read error. V usage is TRGV5 and J usage is TRGJ1 or TRGJ2. Germline assignment: CDR1 VINAFY and CDR2 YDVSNSKD. The CDR3 runs 13 residues. The junction had 6 bases not matched to a gene; V was cut back by 0 bases and J by 7 bases. In nucleotides, the CDR3 is TGTGCCACCTGGGACAGGAATGAATATAAGAAACTCTTT. This translates into CATWDRNEYKKLF.

This clone was observed a few times. This probably arose from a read error, given a far larger clone one base away. The chain combines TRGV3 with TRGJ1 or TRGJ2. This CDR3 is 14 amino acids long. Germline loops: CDR1 VTNTFY, CDR2 YDVSTARD (reference sequence). CDR3 bases: TGTGCCACCTGGGACCCGAAAGTTTATTATAAGAAAATCTTT. As protein: CATWDPKVYYKKIF.

Points on this clone: A far larger clone is only one base removed, so a read error is likely. V gene TRGV9 combines with J gene TRGJ1 or TRGJ2. The germline V gene has CDR1 GITISATS and CDR2 ISYDGTV (reference sequence). V dropped 1 base and J dropped 0; count of bases not matched to a gene: 6. This CDR3 spans 15 amino acids. The CDR3 nucleotides are TGTGCCTTGTGGGAGGTAGTCCTGAATTATTATAAGAAACTCTTT. Translated: CALWEVVLNYYKKLF.

This clone is deemed large (0.1 to 1%). The chain is built from TRGV5 and TRGJ1 or TRGJ2. Trimming cost V 0 bases and J 0 bases; bases outside gene matches: 2. There are 14 residues in the CDR3. CDR1 and CDR2 (germline): VINAFY, YDVSNSKD. The CDR3 protein is CATWDRLNYYKKLF. CDR3 sequence (DNA): TGTGCCACCTGGGACAGGCTGAATTATTATAAGAAACTCTTT.

In its sample, this clone is hyperexpanded. The chain combines TRGV2 with TRGJ1 or TRGJ2. Germline lookup yields CDR1 EGSNGY and CDR2 YDSYNSKV. J gave up 4 bases and V 6 bases, and 0 bases lay outside the gene matches. This CDR3 region has 10 residues. The CDR3: CATWYYKKLF. DNA of the CDR3: TGTGCCACCTGGTATTATAAGAAACTCTTT.

Turning to this clone: A read error may be the cause here, since a much bigger clone is one base away. Distinct nucleotide sequences in the sample also encode this CDR3. J is TRGJ1 or TRGJ2 and V is TRGV5. From germline, CDR1 is VINAFY and CDR2 YDVSNSKD. The CDR3 contains 13 residues. CDR3 nucleotides: TGTGCCACATGGGACAGGCAGAACTATAAGAAACTCTTT. Protein: CATWDRQNYKKLF.

This clone is deemed large. In the same sample, other DNA sequences code for this CDR3. The chain couples TRGV8 to TRGJ1 or TRGJ2. The CDR3 covers 13 residues. The V gene end was trimmed by 0 bases and the J gene end by 1 base; junction bases not matched to a gene: 0. Germline lookup yields CDR1 VENAVY and CDR2 YDSYNSRV. The CDR3 reads CATWDRNYYKKLF. The CDR3 nucleotides are TGTGCCACCTGGGATAGGAATTATTATAAGAAACTCTTT.

This clone is categorized as hyperexpanded. The chain employs TRGV4 and TRGJP1. This CDR3 comprises 13 residues. Germline assignment: CDR1 EGSTGY and CDR2 YDSYTSSV. V was pared by 5 bases and J by 2 bases, with 2 bases of the junction left unmatched. CDR3 in amino acids: CATWATTGWFKIF. For the CDR3, the DNA is TGTGCCACCTGGGCCACCACTGGTTGGTTCAAGATATTT.

About this clone itself: A read error likely explains this, since a far larger clone differs by one base. The J gene is TRGJP2, the V gene TRGV10. TRGV10 is flagged as an ORF with uncertain function. J was trimmed by 9 bases and V by 8 bases; bases with no gene match: 10. The CDR3 extends over 13 amino acids. Written as DNA, the CDR3 is TGTGCTGCGTGGGTTAGTATTCATTGGATCAAGACGTTT. Translated: CAAWVSIHWIKTF.

This clone has just a few counts. A far larger clone lies a single base away; this is likely a read error. V gene TRGV9 combines with J gene TRGJ1 or TRGJ2. The CDR3 contains 11 residues. CDR1 is GITISATS and CDR2 is ISYDGTV in the germline V gene (reference sequence). The CDR3 loop reads CAFCLYYKKIF. CDR3 DNA sequence: TGTGCCTTTTGCCTCTATTATAAGAAAATCTTT.

This clone rates as large. V is TRGV3 and J is TRGJ1 or TRGJ2. V dropped 0 bases and J dropped 12; count of bases not matched to a gene: 5. The CDR3 has 11 amino acids. Germline values: CDR1 VTNTFY, CDR2 YDVSTARD (reference sequence). This CDR3 reads CATWDRPGKLF. CDR3 in DNA: TGTGCCACCTGGGACAGGCCGGGGAAACTCTTT.

By its share, this clone is hyperexpanded. At the DNA level, this CDR3 is encoded by other sequences in the same sample as well. The genes are TRGV8 and TRGJP1. CDR3 length equals 16 residues. Germline CDR1 and CDR2: VENAVY and YDSYNSRV. The J segment lost 2 bases and the V segment lost 0 bases, leaving 6 bases of the junction unmatched. The CDR3 loop reads CATWDRPSTTGWFKIF. The CDR3 DNA reads TGTGCCACCTGGGATAGGCCATCCACCACTGGTTGGTTCAAGATATTT.

Comments on this clone: A read error may produce the germline difference seen at one junction end. The chain combines TRGV8 with TRGJP1. This CDR3 comprises 16 residues. From germline, CDR1 is VENAVY and CDR2 YDSYNSRV. CDR3 in DNA: TGTGCCATCTGGGATAGGTCATCCACCACTGGTTGGTTCAAGATATTT. Translated: CAIWDRSSTTGWFKIF.

This clone is judged hyperexpanded. The chain couples TRGV4 to TRGJP1. The junction had 4 bases not matched to a gene; V was cut back by 6 bases and J by 0 bases. The CDR3 has 14 amino acids. Germline V gene data show CDR1 as EGSTGY and CDR2 as YDSYTSSV. CDR3 bases: TGTGCCACCTGGTCATATACCACTGGTTGGTTCAAGATATTT. Amino acids: CATWSYTTGWFKIF.

This clone was picked up one time. Possible read error: a much larger clone is one base away. This chain links TRGV9 with TRGJ1 or TRGJ2. Germline V lookup: CDR1 GITISATS, CDR2 ISYDGTV (reference sequence). The CDR3 is 12 amino acids. V trimming: 1 base; J trimming: 8 bases; junction bases outside the gene matches: 5. CDR3 protein: CALWEVGHKKLF. For the CDR3, the DNA is TGTGCCTTGTGGGAGGTTGGACATAAGAAACTCTTT.

Concerning this clone itself: Just one base apart from a much larger clone, this may be a read error. Other DNA sequences in this specimen translate into the identical CDR3. The chain uses TRGV8 and TRGJ1 or TRGJ2. Germline loops: CDR1 VENAVY, CDR2 YDSYNSRV. This CDR3 spans 13 amino acids. The CDR3 sequence is CATWDRNYYKKLF. The CDR3 region has the DNA TGTGCCACCTGGGATAGGAATTATTATAAAAAACTCTTT.

This clone was picked up a small number of times. The rearrangement links TRGV9 to TRGJ1 or TRGJ2. The V segment lost 2 bases and the J segment 6 bases; nucleotides outside the gene matches: 13. CDR3 length: 15 residues. Germline CDR1 reads GITISATS; CDR2 reads ISYDGTV (reference sequence). For the CDR3, the DNA is TGTGCCTTGTGGGAGGCCCCCCTTGTTTTTTATAAGAAACTCTTT. It codes for CALWEAPLVFYKKLF.

As concerns this clone: A much larger clone lies a single base off, so this may be a read error. V gene TRGV9 combines with J gene TRGJ1 or TRGJ2. The CDR3 has 13 amino acids. Germline CDR1 reads GITISATS; CDR2 reads ISYDGTV (reference sequence). Germline trimming cut 0 bases from V and 10 bases from J; bases unmatched to any gene: 9. In DNA form, the CDR3 reads TGTGCCTTGTGGGAGGTGCCCCTATACAAGAAACTCTTT. It yields the protein CALWEVPLYKKLF.

The V gene remains uncalled, whereas the J gene is TRGJ1 or TRGJ2. This CDR3 has 31 residues. CDR3 sequence (DNA): TGCAGTGGTATCAACGCAGAGTACATGGGGCAGTGGTATCAACGCAGAGTACATGGGACCTGGGACCCGAAAGTTTATTATAAGAAACTCTTT. This codes for CSGINAEYMGQWYQRRVHGTWDPKVYYKKLF.

This clone is classed as hyperexpanded (1% or more). This chain connects TRGV9 to TRGJ1 or TRGJ2. The CDR3 runs 11 residues. Looked up from germline, CDR1 is GITISATS and CDR2 is ISYDGTV (reference sequence). After removal of 10 bases from V and 4 bases from J, the junction contained 7 bases not matched to a gene. CDR3 bases: TGTGCCTTTTGCCTCTATTATAAGAAACTCTTT. Protein sequence: CAFCLYYKKLF.

In its sample, this clone was seen once. The chain links TRGV10 to TRGJP1. TRGV10 belongs to the ORF category, with a function that is uncertain. The CDR3 sequence is 16 residues long. V lost 8 bases, J lost 0 bases, and 10 bases stayed unmatched. CDR3 amino acids: CAAWDAGYTTGWFKIF. Here the CDR3 DNA reads TGTGCTGCGTGGGATGCCGGGTATACCACTGGTTGGTTCAAGATATTT.